The 19 T cell receptor beta chains listed next were all sequenced from one sample in a study of T cells in localized non-small cell lung cancer. Sequenced by immunoSEQ multiplex PCR; TCRdb stores in-frame clones only, minus some. The table shows fewer than 1,200 clones, with roughly a quarter occurring only once. The source was lung tumor tissue, collected before any cancer treatment. These receptors came from a male donor older than 55 with stage III squamous cell lung carcinoma.

This clone occurred a few times. V gene TRBV11-3 combines with J gene TRBJ2-2; D possibly matches TRBD1 or TRBD2 (5 bases each). The CDR3 length is 15 residues. In germline, CDR1 is SGHNT, CDR2 YENEEA. V was trimmed by 1 base and J by 9 bases, leaving 15 bases between them. The CDR3 spells CASSLGDPYPRELFF. CDR3 coding DNA: TGTGCCAGCAGCTTAGGGGACCCCTATCCCCGGGAGCTGTTTTTT.

The V call is TRBV18, the J call TRBJ1-2; 7 bases line up with TRBD1. The CDR3 covers 14 residues. With 0 bases clipped from V and 13 bases from J, the junction kept 11 bases outside the gene matches. From germline, CDR1 is KGHSH and CDR2 LQKENI. CDR3 DNA: TGTGCCAGCTCACCACCGACAGGGCCTAATGGGGGCACCTTC. It specifies CASSPPTGPNGGTF.

This clone was observed a few times. The gene calls are TRBV14 and TRBJ1-6; D is ambiguous. This CDR3 is built from 12 residues. The V gene's germline CDR1 is SGHDN and CDR2 FVKESK. V lost 1 base, J lost 8 bases, and 3 bases lay in between. The CDR3 coding sequence is TGTGCCAGCAGCCAAGTCCATTCACCCCTCCACTTT. Translated, it gives CASSQVHSPLHF.

The rearrangement joins TRBV6-8 to TRBJ1-5; 7 bases align to TRBD1. This CDR3 region has 13 residues. V shed 11 bases and J 1 base; nucleotides not matched to a gene: 5. From germline, CDR1 is MNHGY and CDR2 SAAAGT. CDR3 coding DNA: TGTGCCGCGACGACAGGGAGCAATCAGCCCCAGCATTTT. Translated: CAATTGSNQPQHF.

Only a few counts were recorded for this clone. The chain has TRBV29-1 and TRBJ1-2; 10 nucleotides line up with TRBD1. The V segment lost 7 bases and the J segment 4 bases; nucleotides outside the gene matches: 6. This CDR3 region has 13 residues. Germline CDR1 is SQVTM and CDR2 is ANQGSEA. In nucleotides, the CDR3 is TGCAGCGCCCTAGGACAGGGGGGCTATGGCTACACCTTC. Protein sequence: CSALGQGGYGYTF.

This clone was counted between two and nine times. This chain connects TRBV2 to TRBJ2-1, with TRBD1 as a possible D gene (7 bases). Germline loops: CDR1 SNHLY, CDR2 FYNNEI. This CDR3 spans 14 amino acids. Trimming stripped 2 bases from V and 6 bases from J, with 11 bases between. The CDR3 DNA reads TGTGCCAGCAGTGAAATGCAGGGGGGCAATGAGCAGTTCTTC. Its translation is CASSEMQGGNEQFF.

The DNA for the CDR3 is TGCGCCAGCAGCTTAACGGGAGCCAACAATGAGCAGTTCTTC. Protein product: CASSLTGANNEQFF. This sequence joins TRBV5-1 and TRBJ2-1; the D gene is possibly TRBD2 (6 bases). CDR1 is SGHRS and CDR2 is YFSETQ in the germline V gene. The ends were cut back, 2 bases at V and 5 bases at J, with 11 bases in the middle. CDR3 size: 14 residues. Drawing the rest from reference TRBV5-1 and TRBJ2-1, the complete variable domain is KAGVTQTPRYLIKTRGQQVTLSCSPISGHRSVSWYQQTPGQGLQFLFEYFSETQRNKGNFPGRFSGRQFSNSRSEMNVSTLELGDSALYLCASSLTGANNEQFFGPGTRLTVL.

The V call is TRBV9, the J call TRBJ2-1, with D tentatively TRBD2 (5 bases). The CDR3 sequence is 13 residues long. Germline V lookup: CDR1 SGDLS, CDR2 YYNGEE. Trimming cost V 0 bases and J 10 bases, with 11 bases left between them. The DNA for the CDR3 is TGTGCCAGCAGCGTAGGTCCGGGATTGGAGCAGTTCTTC. Its translation is CASSVGPGLEQFF.

The rearrangement joins TRBV19 to TRBJ2-4; a weak D match, TRBD1 (5 bases). This CDR3 region has 12 residues. Trimming shortened V by 5 bases and J by 8 bases, and 10 bases separated the two germline ends. Germline CDR1 and CDR2: LNHDA and SQIVND (reference sequence). The CDR3 DNA reads TGTGCCAGTAGTGCAGGGTTTGACATTCAGTACTTC. Residues: CASSAGFDIQYF.

By share of the sample, this clone is medium-sized. J is TRBJ2-7 and V is TRBV6-8, with TRBD1 identical over 10 bases. The CDR3 length is 15 residues. Losses at the gene ends were 6 bases for V and 4 bases for J; bases not matched to a gene: 9. Germline V gene data show CDR1 as MNHGY and CDR2 as SAAAGT. CDR3 nucleotides: TGTGCCAGCAGAACAACGGACAGGGGGTTTTACGAGCAGTACTTC. Its translation: CASRTTDRGFYEQYF.

This sequence joins TRBV5-1 and TRBJ1-3; TRBD1 is a possible D gene (5 bases). The ends were cut back, 0 bases at V and 0 bases at J, with 10 bases in the middle. There are 16 residues in the CDR3. The germline V gene has CDR1 SGHRS and CDR2 YFSETQ. The CDR3 coding sequence is TGCGCCAGCAGCTTGGACAGGCCGACCTCTGGAAACACCATATATTTT. Residues: CASSLDRPTSGNTIYF.

This clone was counted between two and nine times. V and J are TRBV11-3 and TRBJ1-1; 9 nucleotides align to TRBD1. Trimming took 5 bases from V and 1 from J; bases not matched to a gene: 5. CDR1 and CDR2 (germline): SGHNT, YENEEA. The CDR3 is made up of 15 amino acids. The CDR3 loop is CASSSGTGSNTEAFF. CDR3 bases: TGTGCCAGCAGCAGTGGGACAGGGTCGAACACTGAAGCTTTCTTT.

This clone came up a few times. The V call is TRBV6-8, the J call TRBJ1-5; D perhaps matches TRBD1 (5 bases). Germline V gene lookup returns CDR1 MNHGY and CDR2 SAAAGT. V was trimmed by 5 bases and J by 7 bases, leaving 9 bases between them. There are 12 residues in the CDR3. DNA of the CDR3: TGTGCCAGCAGTCCACCAGGGCAGCCCCAGCATTTT. The encoded protein is CASSPPGQPQHF.

The chain is built from TRBV5-1 and TRBJ1-3; D gene uncertain. V was cut by 4 bases and J by 5 bases, with 13 bases left in between. Germline-derived CDR1 and CDR2 are SGHRS and YFSETQ. The CDR3 loop spans 14 amino acids. For the CDR3, the DNA is TGCGCCAGCAGCGTAGACTTAAGTCGAAACACCATATATTTT. Translated: CASSVDLSRNTIYF. The full variable domain, rest sourced from reference TRBV5-1 and TRBJ1-3, is KAGVTQTPRYLIKTRGQQVTLSCSPISGHRSVSWYQQTPGQGLQFLFEYFSETQRNKGNFPGRFSGRQFSNSRSEMNVSTLELGDSALYLCASSVDLSRNTIYFGEGSWLTVV.

CDR3 residues: CATLSGAKNNEQFF. In nucleotides, the CDR3 is TGTGCCACCCTAAGCGGGGCTAAAAACAATGAGCAGTTCTTC. V gene TRBV15 combines with J gene TRBJ2-1, with 7 bases aligning to TRBD2. CDR1 is LNHNV, CDR2 YYDKDF, per germline (reference sequence). The CDR3 loop spans 14 amino acids. The V gene end was trimmed by 8 bases and the J gene end by 5 bases; junction bases not matched to a gene: 9.

The sample holds a few counts of this clone. The chain joins TRBV11-3 to TRBJ2-3; D unresolved. The CDR3 runs to 15 residues. Looked up from germline, CDR1 is SGHNT and CDR2 is YENEEA. The V end lost 5 bases, the J end lost 6 bases, and 18 bases lay between the germline ends. CDR3 residues: CASSPTQGIGDTQYF. The CDR3 region has the DNA TGTGCCAGCAGCCCAACACAAGGAATAGGGGATACGCAGTATTTT.

This clone was counted between two and nine times. This chain links TRBV19 with TRBJ1-4; D is perhaps TRBD1 (5 bases). Per germline, CDR1 LNHDA and CDR2 SQIVND (reference sequence). The CDR3 length is 13 residues. The germline V and J ends were trimmed by 4 bases and 5 bases, with 8 bases remaining between them. The CDR3, as DNA: TGTGCCAGTAGTAGACAGCTAAATGAAAAACTGTTTTTT. This translates into CASSRQLNEKLFF.

This rearrangement joins TRBV6-8 to TRBJ1-1, with 7 bases identical to TRBD1. The V and J ends lost 6 bases and 2 bases, in that order; junction bases with no gene match: 9. The CDR3 is made up of 15 amino acids. Germline V lookup: CDR1 MNHGY, CDR2 SAAAGT. In nucleotides, the CDR3 is TGTGCCAGCAGCCAAGGGGGCGAGGGAAACACTGAAGCTTTCTTT. Translated: CASSQGGEGNTEAFF.

The table lists this clone with a few counts. This chain joins TRBV11-3 and TRBJ1-3; possible D gene TRBD1, 5 bases. This CDR3 is built from 14 residues. Germline V gene sequence: CDR1 SGHNT, CDR2 YENEEA. Trimming took 6 bases from V and 4 from J, leaving 13 bases between them. CDR3 sequence (DNA): TGTGCCAGCAGGCCTTCGGGGGGAGGAAACACCATATATTTT. This encodes CASRPSGGGNTIYF.